This T cell receptor (beta chain) was captured in a study of T cell responses to AZD1222 COVID-19 vaccine. The V and J ends lost 4 bases and 0 bases respectively, with 13 bases between them. The germline gives CDR1 SGHNT, CDR2 YYREEE (reference sequence). The CDR3 runs 15 residues. Only in-frame clones appear in the TCRdb table, and some are missing; sequencing was by immunoSEQ multiplex PCR. Of about 140,000 clones detected, about 82% appear once; the ten largest clones hold approximately 8%. The chain recombines TRBV5-4 with TRBJ1-2; D unclear. The sequenced sample was peripheral blood, obtained 28 days after the second dose of the MenACWY control vaccine. The sequence was collected from an adult who received the MenACWY meningococcal vaccine as a control. Written as DNA, the CDR3 is TGTGCCAGCAGCCCGGAGGGCGGTGCTAACTATGGCTACACCTTC. The encoded protein is CASSPEGGANYGYTF.